This is a list of T cell receptor beta chains from one sample in a study of patients and donors after allogeneic stem cell transplantation. TCRdb recomputed calls from the RT-PCR reads with MiXCR, one row per CDR3 protein. In the table there are approximately 430,000 distinct CDR3 sequences, roughly 16% of which are singletons. The specimen was blood, either unsorted or a sorted T cell fraction (not recorded which). These receptors came from a human donor who was either an allogeneic HSCT recipient or a stem cell or donor lymphocyte infusion donor (not recorded which). It is not recorded whose cells these are; they may come from a transplant donor. Both conserved end residues are part of each CDR3. A D gene is named only where the DNA matches it firmly. Size is stated for part of the rows, as once, few or many counts, or as a class when the clone is expanded.

TRBJ2-7	TRBV20-1	TRBD2	-	CSATTIAGGSYEQYF	TGCAGTGCTACGACAATAGCGGGGGGTTCCTACGAGCAGTACTTC
TRBJ1-2	TRBV18	-	-	CASSPREGYTF	TGTGCCAGCTCACCAAGGGAGGGCTACACCTTC
TRBJ1-2	TRBV10-3	-	many	CAISGVRDYGYTF	TGTGCCATCAGTGGCGTCAGGGATTATGGCTACACCTTC
TRBJ1-2	TRBV9	TRBD1	few	CASSVTRQGNYGYTF	TGTGCCAGCAGCGTAACGCGACAGGGGAACTATGGCTACACCTTC
TRBJ2-7	TRBV6-4	-	-	CASSVGQQYEQYF	TGTGCCAGCAGTGTTGGGCAGCAATACGAGCAGTACTTC
TRBJ1-1	TRBV29-1	TRBD1	many	CSVEGTGARMNTEAFF	TGCAGCGTTGAAGGGACAGGGGCGAGAATGAACACTGAAGCTTTCTTT
TRBJ2-3	TRBV4-1	-	-	CASGLGPGTDTQYF	TGCGCCAGCGGTTTGGGGCCTGGCACAGATACGCAGTATTTT
TRBJ2-1	TRBV6-1	TRBD2	-	CASSGLAGAPGEQFF	TGTGCCAGCAGTGGACTAGCGGGAGCCCCCGGTGAGCAGTTCTTC
TRBJ2-3	TRBV7-8	-	few	CASSEQGTRTDTQYF	TGTGCCAGCAGCGAGCAGGGAACCCGCACAGATACGCAGTATTTT
TRBJ2-7	TRBV2	-	few	CASSEHFTYEQYF	TGTGCCAGCAGTGAACACTTTACCTACGAGCAGTACTTC
TRBJ2-3	TRBV25-1	TRBD1	-	CASSERGQGVPDTQYF	TGTGCCAGCAGTGAGAGGGGACAGGGGGTTCCAGATACGCAGTATTTT
TRBJ1-2	TRBV13	-	few	CASTPRPGSYGYTF	TGTGCCAGCACCCCCCGGCCAGGGTCGTATGGCTACACCTTC
TRBJ2-5	TRBV29-1	TRBD1	many	CSVAEGTGDQETQYF	TGCAGCGTTGCCGAGGGGACAGGGGATCAAGAGACCCAGTACTTC
TRBJ2-7	TRBV9	TRBD2	few	CASSLRGSGTTYEQYF	TGTGCCAGCAGCCTCCGAGGGAGCGGGACTACCTACGAGCAGTACTTC
TRBJ2-1	TRBV18	-	-	CASSPVHNEQFF	TGTGCCAGCTCCCCCGTACACAATGAGCAGTTCTTC
TRBJ2-3	TRBV20-1	-	few	CSARVTTDTQYF	TGCAGTGCTAGAGTGACCACAGATACGCAGTATTTT
TRBJ1-1	TRBV2	-	few	CASSELSWGQAETF	TGTGCCAGCAGTGAATTGAGTTGGGGCCAGGCCGAGACCTTT
TRBJ2-1	TRBV21-1	-	few	CASSNRRERPYGGLYNEQFF	TGTGCCAGCAGCAACCGCAGGGAAAGGCCTTACGGGGGTCTCTACAATGAGCAGTTCTTC
TRBJ2-3	TRBV29-1	TRBD1	-	CSTRTGHTDTQYF	TGCAGCACTAGGACAGGCCACACAGATACGCAGTATTTT
TRBJ2-7	TRBV28	-	few	CASRLDSSPSNTYEQYF	TGTGCCAGCAGGTTGGACAGTTCGCCTAGTAATACCTACGAGCAGTACTTC
TRBJ1-2	TRBV10-3	-	-	CAIKRDQLNYGFTF	TGTGCCATCAAAAGGGACCAACTTAACTATGGCTTCACCTTC
TRBJ2-7	TRBV9	TRBD2	-	CASSVTAGGQEQYF	TGTGCCAGCAGCGTAACGGCGGGGGGGCAGGAGCAGTACTTC
TRBJ2-3	TRBV7-9	-	few	CASSSEGSDTQYF	TGTGCCAGCAGCTCGGAGGGGTCAGATACGCAGTATTTT
TRBJ2-5	TRBV2	-	few	CASSENGLASGTQYF	TGTGCCAGCAGTGAGAATGGGCTAGCGTCGGGGACCCAGTACTTC
TRBJ2-3	TRBV24-1	TRBD2	few	CATSPSGTTDTQYF	TGTGCCACCAGCCCTAGCGGGACCACAGATACGCAGTATTTT
TRBJ1-1	TRBV6-4	-	-	CASSDGWGTEAFF	TGTGCCAGCAGTGACGGTTGGGGGACTGAAGCTTTCTTT
TRBJ1-4	TRBV9	-	-	CASSVMGDEKLFF	TGTGCCAGCAGCGTAATGGGGGACGAAAAACTGTTTTTT
TRBJ1-1	TRBV5-1	-	many	CASSATGSGSNTEAFF	TGCGCCAGCAGCGCTACAGGGTCGGGCTCCAACACTGAAGCTTTCTTT